Detailed here is one T cell receptor beta chain. This record belongs to a study of identical twins. The germline V and J ends were trimmed by 4 bases and 0 bases, with 13 bases remaining between them. The CDR3 contains 16 residues. The germline V gene has CDR1 ENHRY and CDR2 SYGVKD. TCRdb recomputed calls from the 5' RACE reads with MiXCR, one row per CDR3 protein. This table holds 1.5 million to 2 million distinct CDR3 sequences, around 33% found once. The source material was cord blood. The receptor comes from a newborn girl in good health. This chain joins TRBV10-3 and TRBJ2-4, with D possibly matching TRBD2 (6 bases). The CDR3 region has the DNA TGTGCCATCAGTGCAGAGCGGGTCTTAGCCAAAAACATTCAGTACTTC. It encodes CAISAERVLAKNIQYF.